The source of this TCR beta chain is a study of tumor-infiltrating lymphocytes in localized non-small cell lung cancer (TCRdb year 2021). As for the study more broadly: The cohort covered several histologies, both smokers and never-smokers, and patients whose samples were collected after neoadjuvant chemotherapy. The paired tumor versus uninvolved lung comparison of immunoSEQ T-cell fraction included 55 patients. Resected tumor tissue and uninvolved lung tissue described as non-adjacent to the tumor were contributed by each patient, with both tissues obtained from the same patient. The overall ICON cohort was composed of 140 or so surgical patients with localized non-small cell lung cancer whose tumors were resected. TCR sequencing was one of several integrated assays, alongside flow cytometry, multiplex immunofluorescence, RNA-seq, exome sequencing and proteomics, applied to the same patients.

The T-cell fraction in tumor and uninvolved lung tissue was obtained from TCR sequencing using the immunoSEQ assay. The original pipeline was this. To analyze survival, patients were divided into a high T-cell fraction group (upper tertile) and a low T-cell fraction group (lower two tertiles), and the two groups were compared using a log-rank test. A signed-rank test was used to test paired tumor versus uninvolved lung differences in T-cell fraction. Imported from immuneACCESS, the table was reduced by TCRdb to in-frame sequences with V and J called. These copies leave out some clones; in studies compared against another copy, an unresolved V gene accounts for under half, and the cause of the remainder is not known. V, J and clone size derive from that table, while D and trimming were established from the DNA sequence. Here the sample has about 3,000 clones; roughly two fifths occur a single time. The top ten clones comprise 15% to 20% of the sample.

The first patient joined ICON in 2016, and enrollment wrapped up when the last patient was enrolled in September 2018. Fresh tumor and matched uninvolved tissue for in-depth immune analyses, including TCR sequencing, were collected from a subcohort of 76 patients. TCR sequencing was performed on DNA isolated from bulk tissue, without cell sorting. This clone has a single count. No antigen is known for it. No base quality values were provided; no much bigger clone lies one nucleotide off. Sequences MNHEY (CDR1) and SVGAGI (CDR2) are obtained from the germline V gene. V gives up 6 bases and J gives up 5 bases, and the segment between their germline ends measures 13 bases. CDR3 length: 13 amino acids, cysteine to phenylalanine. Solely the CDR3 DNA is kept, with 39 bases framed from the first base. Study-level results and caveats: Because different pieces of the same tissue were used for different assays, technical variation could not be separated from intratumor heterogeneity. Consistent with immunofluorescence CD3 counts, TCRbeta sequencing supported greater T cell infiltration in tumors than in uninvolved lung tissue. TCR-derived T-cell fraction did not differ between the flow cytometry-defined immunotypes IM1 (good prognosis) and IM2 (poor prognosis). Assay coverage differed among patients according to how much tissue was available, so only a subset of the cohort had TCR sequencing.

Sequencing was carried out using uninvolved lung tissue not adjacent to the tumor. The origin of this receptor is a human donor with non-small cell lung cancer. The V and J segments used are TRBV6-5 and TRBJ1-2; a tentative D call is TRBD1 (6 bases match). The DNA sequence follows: TGTGCCAGCAGACTAGAGACAGGTTATGGCTACACCTTC. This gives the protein CASRLETGYGYTF.